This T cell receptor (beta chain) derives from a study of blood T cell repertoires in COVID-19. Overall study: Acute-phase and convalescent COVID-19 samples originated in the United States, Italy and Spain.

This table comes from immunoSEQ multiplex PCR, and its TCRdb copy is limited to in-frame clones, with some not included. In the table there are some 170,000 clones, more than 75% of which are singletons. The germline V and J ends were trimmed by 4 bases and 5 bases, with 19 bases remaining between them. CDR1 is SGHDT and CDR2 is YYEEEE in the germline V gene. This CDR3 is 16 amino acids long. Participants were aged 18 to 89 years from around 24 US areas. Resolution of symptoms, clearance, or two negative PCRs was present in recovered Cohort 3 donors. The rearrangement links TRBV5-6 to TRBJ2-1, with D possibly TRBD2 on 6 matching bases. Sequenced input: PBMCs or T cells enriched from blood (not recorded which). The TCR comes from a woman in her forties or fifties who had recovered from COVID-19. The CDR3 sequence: CASSTRRLAIDNEQFF. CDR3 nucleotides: TGTGCCAGCAGCACACGGAGGCTAGCGATAGACAATGAGCAGTTCTTC.